A single sample is the source of the 30 T cell receptor beta chains below, sequenced in a study of patients and donors after allogeneic stem cell transplantation. TCRdb processed the RT-PCR reads anew with MiXCR; each CDR3 protein has one entry. The repertoire includes some 960,000 distinct CDR3 sequences, 15% to 20% of them detected once, and approximately 5.9% sits in the top ten. The sample taken for sequencing was blood, either unsorted or a sorted T cell fraction (not recorded which). These receptors all stem from a human donor who was either an allogeneic HSCT recipient or a stem cell or donor lymphocyte infusion donor (not recorded which). It is not recorded whose cells these are; they may come from a transplant donor.

This clonotype was counted only a few times. V gene TRBV6-1 combines with J gene TRBJ1-5, with D maybe TRBD1 (5 bases). CDR3 length: 16 residues. V lost 6 bases and J 6 bases, leaving 21 bases between the germline ends. Germline CDR1 reads MNHNS; CDR2 reads SASEGT. The CDR3 DNA is TGTGCCAGCAGAAGGGGTGTGCAGGACCCCACTCAGCCCCAGCATTTT. This translates into CASRRGVQDPTQPQHF.

This clonotype was counted ten times or more. The V and J genes are TRBV5-1 and TRBJ2-7; 8 nucleotides align to TRBD1. The length of the CDR3 is 14 residues. The V gene end was trimmed by 0 bases and the J gene end by 2 bases; junction bases not matched to a gene: 1. Germline lookup yields CDR1 SGHRS and CDR2 YFSETQ. The CDR3 region is CASSLEQGAYEQYF. Here the CDR3 DNA reads TGCGCCAGCAGCTTGGAACAGGGGGCCTACGAGCAGTACTTC. The whole variable domain, remainder taken from reference TRBV5-1 and TRBJ2-7, is KAGVTQTPRYLIKTRGQQVTLSCSPISGHRSVSWYQQTPGQGLQFLFEYFSETQRNKGNFPGRFSGRQFSNSRSEMNVSTLELGDSALYLCASSLEQGAYEQYFGPGTRLTVT.

The V gene is TRBV12-3 or TRBV12-4, the J gene TRBJ2-1; 11 nucleotides align to TRBD2. The CDR3 is 15 residues long. V dropped 6 bases and J dropped 5; count of bases not matched to a gene: 6. The CDR3 bases are TGTGCCAGCAGCTCTAGCGGGGGGTATGACAATGAGCAGTTCTTC. It yields the protein CASSSSGGYDNEQFF.

The chain combines TRBV3-1 with TRBJ2-3; 8 positions agree with TRBD2. V was pared by 5 bases and J by 6 bases, with 13 bases of the junction left unmatched. CDR1 is LGHDT, CDR2 YNNKEL, per germline (reference sequence). CDR3 length equals 16 residues. The CDR3 DNA sequence: TGTGCCAGCAGCACGTTCCGGGCGGGGGGCAAGGATACGCAGTATTTT. Its protein product is CASSTFRAGGKDTQYF.

This clonotype was counted many times. The rearrangement uses TRBV12-3 or TRBV12-4 and TRBJ2-5; 7 positions match TRBD1. J lost 1 base, V lost 3 bases, and 2 bases had no gene match. This CDR3 is built from 14 residues. The chain's CDR3 is CASSFPGGQETQYF. In DNA, the CDR3 is TGTGCCAGCAGTTTCCCAGGGGGCCAAGAGACCCAGTACTTC.

V is TRBV18 and J is TRBJ2-7, with 8 bases that match TRBD1. Trimming took 1 base from V and 3 from J; bases not matched to a gene: 8. The germline V gene has CDR1 KGHSH and CDR2 LQKENI. The CDR3 loop spans 16 amino acids. The CDR3 loop is CASSPRTGWNSYEQYF. The CDR3 DNA reads TGTGCCAGCTCACCACGGACAGGGTGGAACAGCTACGAGCAGTACTTC.

The V call is TRBV10-3, the J call TRBJ1-6; D not resolved. V was clipped by 6 bases and J by 4 bases, with 10 bases between them. Germline V gives CDR1 ENHRY, CDR2 SYGVKD. CDR3 length: 14 amino acids. DNA for the CDR3: TGTGCCATCAGCCGCGCACTGTATAATTCACCCCTCCACTTT. It translates to CAISRALYNSPLHF.

This chain joins TRBV12-3 or TRBV12-4 and TRBJ2-3, with D possibly matching TRBD2 (5 bases). This CDR3 spans 14 amino acids. V was cut by 3 bases and J by 3 bases, with 10 bases left in between. The CDR3 spells CASSFSEVTDTQYF. Here the CDR3 DNA reads TGTGCCAGCAGTTTTAGCGAAGTAACAGATACGCAGTATTTT.

This clonotype was recorded a few times. The gene calls are TRBV5-6 and TRBJ1-1, with D tentatively TRBD1 (5 bases). The CDR3 consists of 13 residues. Trimming pared 2 bases from V and 6 bases from J, leaving 11 bases between. Germline V gene lookup returns CDR1 SGHDT and CDR2 YYEEEE. CDR3 amino acids: CASSFGVGAEAFF. DNA for the CDR3: TGTGCCAGCAGCTTCGGGGTGGGGGCTGAAGCTTTCTTT. Together with reference TRBV5-6 and TRBJ1-1, the CDR3 gives the full variable domain: DAGVTQSPTHLIKTRGQQVTLRCSPKSGHDTVSWYQQALGQGPQFIFQYYEEEERQRGNFPDRFSGHQFPNYSSELNVNALLLGDSALYLCASSFGVGAEAFFGQGTRLTVV.

Many counts were recorded for this clonotype. The V and J genes are TRBV20-1 and TRBJ1-5; D is undetermined. Trimming removed 5 bases from V and 0 bases from J, with 11 bases in between. The length of the CDR3 is 14 residues. Germline CDR1 reads DFQATT; CDR2 reads SNEGSKA (reference sequence). CDR3 in amino acids: CSALNSNSNQPQHF. CDR3 DNA: TGCAGTGCTCTCAACAGTAATAGCAATCAGCCCCAGCATTTT.

This clonotype was counted between two and nine times. The chain uses TRBV20-1 and TRBJ1-1; D unclear. The CDR3 runs 15 residues. In germline, CDR1 is DFQATT, CDR2 SNEGSKA (reference sequence). The V and J ends lost 3 bases and 1 base respectively, with 15 bases between them. The CDR3 reads CSASGTGRKNTEAFF. The CDR3 nucleotides are TGCAGTGCTAGCGGCACCGGACGGAAGAACACTGAAGCTTTCTTT.

The chain recombines TRBV7-9 with TRBJ2-3; the D is unclear. Per germline, CDR1 SEHNR and CDR2 FQNEAQ (reference sequence). CDR3 length equals 12 residues. With 7 bases removed from V and 6 bases from J, the gap between germline ends came to 11 bases. The CDR3 loop reads CASTAVADTQYF. The CDR3 nucleotides read TGTGCCAGCACCGCCGTTGCGGATACGCAGTATTTT.

The sample holds a few counts of this clonotype. The chain joins TRBV30 to TRBJ2-1, with unresolved D. The V gene lost 0 bases and the J gene lost 5 bases, with 8 bases spanning the gap. The germline gives CDR1 GTSNPN, CDR2 SVGIG (reference sequence). The CDR3 is 13 amino acids. Here the CDR3 DNA reads TGTGCCTGGAGTGTACGGGCTAACAATGAGCAGTTCTTC. This translates into CAWSVRANNEQFF. The variable domain in full, completed from reference TRBV30 and TRBJ2-1, reads SQTIHQWPATLVQPVGSPLSLECTVEGTSNPNLYWYRQAAGRGLQLLFYSVGIGQISSEVPQNLSASRPQDRQFILSSKKLLLSDSGFYLCAWSVRANNEQFFGPGTRLTVL.

The chain carries TRBV16 and TRBJ2-5; tentative D call: TRBD1 (6 bases). The V and J ends lost 6 bases and 1 base respectively, with 15 bases between them. This CDR3 comprises 15 residues. The germline CDR1 and CDR2 sequences are KGHSY and FQNENV. CDR3 amino acids: CASSRKQGVQETQYF. DNA for the CDR3: TGTGCCAGCAGTCGAAAACAGGGCGTCCAAGAGACCCAGTACTTC.

The chain's CDR3 is CASSRAGPYYEQYF. The DNA of the CDR3 is TGTGCCAGCAGCCGGGCGGGACCGTATTACGAGCAGTACTTC. V and J are TRBV3-1 and TRBJ2-7; D perhaps matches TRBD2 (6 bases). Per the germline V gene, CDR1 is LGHDT and CDR2 is YNNKEL (reference sequence). The CDR3 runs 14 residues. The germline V and J ends were trimmed by 4 bases and 4 bases, with 14 bases remaining between them.

This clonotype was observed a handful of times. The chain couples TRBV5-6 to TRBJ2-7, with 7 nucleotides matching TRBD1. The CDR3 sequence is 15 residues long. J lost 3 bases, V lost 6 bases, and 12 bases had no gene match. CDR1 is SGHDT and CDR2 is YYEEEE in the germline V gene. The DNA for the CDR3 is TGTGCCAGCAACAAGGATTACAGGGGTTTCTACGAGCAGTACTTC. This encodes CASNKDYRGFYEQYF.

Of note for this clonotype: At one of its ends the junction is not consistent with the germline gene, which may arise from a read error. The J gene is TRBJ1-2, the V gene TRBV4-1, with 10 bases lining up with TRBD1. This CDR3 is built from 18 residues. Germline assignment: CDR1 MGHRA and CDR2 YSYEKL. The CDR3 region has the DNA TGCGCCAGCACCCAAAGGCCCCTAATAGACAGGGGGCAGGGTGGCTACACCTTC. The encoded protein is CASTQRPLIDRGQGGYTF.

There are a few counts of this clonotype. The chain is built from TRBV6-5 and TRBJ1-4, with a tentative D call TRBD1 (6 bases). The CDR3 is made up of 15 amino acids. V lost 4 bases to trimming and J lost 2 bases, with 11 bases between them. Germline V CDR1 and CDR2: MNHEY, SVGAGI. Here the CDR3 reads CASSLYRATNEKLFF. The CDR3 DNA reads TGTGCCAGCAGTTTATACAGGGCCACTAATGAAAAACTGTTTTTT.

This clonotype has only a few counts. V usage is TRBV4-3 and J usage is TRBJ2-4, with D perhaps assigned TRBD1 or TRBD2 (6 bases each). Germline CDR1 is LGHNA and CDR2 is YSLEER. Trimming pared 0 bases from V and 5 bases from J, leaving 17 bases between. The CDR3 totals 17 residues. This chain's CDR3 is CASSQDSGLGGQNIQYF. CDR3 DNA sequence: TGCGCCAGCAGCCAAGACTCCGGGCTTGGGGGGCAAAACATTCAGTACTTC.

This clonotype was seen more than once but under ten times. The chain is built from TRBV6-4 and TRBJ2-1; 8 bases fit TRBD2. The CDR3 length is 16 residues. Germline trimming cut 0 bases from V and 6 bases from J; bases unmatched to any gene: 7. Germline CDR1 reads MRHNA; CDR2 reads SNTAGT. The CDR3 protein is CASSDSYGGAGNEQFF. For the CDR3, the DNA is TGTGCCAGCAGTGACTCGTACGGGGGGGCTGGCAATGAGCAGTTCTTC.

Ten or more counts support this clonotype. The V and J genes are TRBV12-3 or TRBV12-4 and TRBJ1-5; D not resolved. V was clipped by 6 bases and J by 4 bases, with 10 bases between them. The CDR3 is made up of 13 amino acids. The DNA of the CDR3 is TGTGCCAGCAGCTTATCAGAAAATCAGCCCCAGCATTTT. Its protein product is CASSLSENQPQHF.

As DNA, the CDR3 is TGTGCCAGCAGTTTAACAGGTGCAGGATTAACGGTAAATGAGCAGTTCTTC. It specifies CASSLTGAGLTVNEQFF. The chain has TRBV27 and TRBJ2-1; D is perhaps TRBD1 (5 bases). Looked up from germline, CDR1 is MNHEY and CDR2 is SMNVEV (reference sequence). With 2 bases removed from V and 7 bases from J, the gap between germline ends came to 21 bases. CDR3 length: 17 amino acids.

This clonotype has more than one count but fewer than ten. V and J are TRBV5-1 and TRBJ2-7, with 7 bases lining up with TRBD1. The CDR3 runs 16 residues. The trim removed 5 bases at V and 0 bases at J, leaving 11 bases unmatched. The germline CDR1 and CDR2 sequences are SGHRS and YFSETQ. The DNA of the CDR3 is TGCGCCAGCAGTCAGCTGGGACAGCCTCTCTCCTACGAGCAGTACTTC. Encoded protein: CASSQLGQPLSYEQYF.

This clonotype appeared many times. V is TRBV12-3 or TRBV12-4 and J is TRBJ1-2; a weak D match, TRBD1 (6 bases). Trimming shortened V by 3 bases and J by 0 bases, and 8 bases separated the two germline ends. CDR3 length equals 14 residues. Here the CDR3 reads CASSFGGTNYGYTF. CDR3 in DNA: TGTGCCAGCAGTTTCGGGGGCACTAACTATGGCTACACCTTC.

Points on this clonotype: A much larger clone differs from this one at a single base, so this may be a read error. This rearrangement joins TRBV28 to TRBJ2-7, with no clear D. The CDR3 is made up of 10 amino acids. Per the germline V gene, CDR1 is MDHEN and CDR2 is SYDVKM. With 6 bases removed from V and 2 bases from J, the gap between germline ends came to 2 bases. CDR3: CASSAYEQYF. In nucleotides, the CDR3 is TGTGCCAGCAGCGCCTACGAGCAGTACTTC. Based on the CDR3 plus reference TRBV28 and TRBJ2-7, the full variable domain is DVKVTQSSRYLVKRTGEKVFLECVQDMDHENMFWYRQDPGLGLRLIYFSYDVKMKEKGDIPEGYSVSREKKERFSLILESASTNQTSMYLCASSAYEQYFGPGTRLTVT.

This clonotype has more than one count but fewer than ten. The V and J genes are TRBV6-2 or TRBV6-3 and TRBJ2-1; a possible D gene is TRBD1 (6 bases). Per the germline V gene, CDR1 is MNHEY and CDR2 is SVGEGT. Trimming took 6 bases from V and 7 from J, leaving 22 bases between them. This CDR3 is 16 amino acids long. The chain's CDR3 is CASSRPVQGVDNEQFF. CDR3 coding DNA: TGTGCCAGCAGCCGTCCCGTACAGGGAGTAGATAATGAGCAGTTCTTC.

The V call is TRBV2, the J call TRBJ2-7; 7 bases line up with TRBD1. The CDR3 has 16 residues. The V and J ends lost 4 bases and 2 bases, in that order; junction bases with no gene match: 11. CDR1 SNHLY and CDR2 FYNNEI come from the germline V gene. Written as DNA, the CDR3 is TGTGCCAGCAGTGTGACGGGACAGCTGCCTCCCTACGAGCAGTACTTC. Its protein product is CASSVTGQLPPYEQYF.

This clonotype has a count of ten or more. The genes are TRBV5-1 and TRBJ2-1; tentatively, D is TRBD2 (6 bases). This CDR3 is 16 amino acids long. Trimming took 0 bases from V and 0 from J, leaving 10 bases between them. Germline CDR1 and CDR2: SGHRS and YFSETQ. CDR3 residues: CASSLGGTSSYNEQFF. The CDR3 nucleotides read TGCGCCAGCAGCTTGGGTGGGACTTCCTCCTACAATGAGCAGTTCTTC.

This clonotype was recorded at least ten times. CDR3 residues: CASSRANTEAFF. As DNA, the CDR3 is TGTGCCAGCTCACGGGCGAACACTGAAGCTTTCTTT. V usage is TRBV18 and J usage is TRBJ1-1; D remains ambiguous. The CDR3 spans 12 residues. CDR1 and CDR2 (germline): KGHSH, LQKENI. V was trimmed by 4 bases and J by 1 base, leaving 4 bases between them.

In its sample, this clonotype was seen a few times. The chain joins TRBV10-3 to TRBJ1-1; D may be TRBD1 (5 bases). The CDR3 has 14 residues. Trimming pared 8 bases from V and 4 bases from J, leaving 17 bases between. Per the germline V gene, CDR1 is ENHRY and CDR2 is SYGVKD. Here the CDR3 reads CAIGIDGGGTEAFF. The CDR3 nucleotides are TGTGCCATCGGTATTGATGGGGGGGGCACTGAAGCTTTCTTT.